This passage covers 25 T cell receptor beta chains from one sample sequenced in a study of identical twins. In TCRdb, the 5' RACE reads were re-called with MiXCR into one record per CDR3 protein. The sample comprises over 500,000 distinct CDR3 sequences, approximately 22% of which are singletons, and under 0.95% rests with the top ten. The sample also formed part of further work on T cells expressing NK-cell markers.

Material: CD4+ T cells sorted from blood. Receptors were obtained from a woman under 30 in good health.

The chain carries TRBV20-1 and TRBJ2-5; D is ambiguous. This CDR3 is 14 amino acids long. CDR1 and CDR2 (germline): DFQATT, SNEGSKA (reference sequence). The V gene lost 0 bases and the J gene lost 7 bases, with 15 bases spanning the gap. The CDR3 bases are TGCAGTGCTAGAGAAGTAGCCCTTACGGGGACCCAGTACTTC. Its protein is CSAREVALTGTQYF.

V is TRBV9 and J is TRBJ1-1; 8 nucleotides match TRBD1. The V and J ends lost 4 bases and 8 bases, in that order; junction bases with no gene match: 7. CDR1 and CDR2 from the germline V gene are SGDLS and YYNGEE. The CDR3 spans 13 residues. The CDR3 region has the DNA TGTGCCAGCAGCTCGAGACAGGGGTCGGAAGCTTTCTTT. Its protein product is CASSSRQGSEAFF.

The rearrangement links TRBV7-9 to TRBJ2-7; D call uncertain. Looked up from germline, CDR1 is SEHNR and CDR2 is FQNEAQ (reference sequence). The CDR3 extends over 16 amino acids. Trimming pared 5 bases from V and 1 base from J, leaving 18 bases between. This CDR3 reads CASSPGTFRKSYEQYF. CDR3 coding DNA: TGTGCCAGCAGCCCCGGAACGTTTCGGAAGTCCTACGAGCAGTACTTC.

In its sample, this clonotype was seen many times. V and J are TRBV11-2 and TRBJ2-4; D perhaps matches TRBD1 (6 bases). CDR3 length: 21 residues. V gave up 1 base and J gave up 0 bases, with 25 bases separating them. Germline CDR1 reads SGHAT; CDR2 reads FQNNGV. The CDR3 reads CASSLVGAIWTANLAKNIQYF. The CDR3 DNA sequence: TGTGCCAGCAGCTTAGTCGGGGCTATTTGGACAGCGAACCTAGCCAAAAACATTCAGTACTTC.

The rearrangement joins TRBV5-6 to TRBJ2-3; possible D gene TRBD2, 7 bases. Trimming shortened V by 4 bases and J by 4 bases, and 13 bases separated the two germline ends. CDR1 and CDR2 from the germline V gene are SGHDT and YYEEEE. The CDR3 runs to 14 residues. The CDR3 DNA reads as TGTGCCAGCAGCCGGGGGGCCCGTCCAGATACGCAGTATTTT. Amino acid sequence: CASSRGARPDTQYF.

The V call is TRBV29-1, the J call TRBJ2-2; D might be TRBD1 (6 bases). Deletions cut 3 bases from V and 1 base from J, with 9 bases between. This CDR3 region has 14 residues. Germline CDR1 and CDR2: SQVTM and ANQGSEA. The CDR3 bases are TGCAGCGTTGATACAGGGTGGAACACCGGGGAGCTGTTTTTT. This codes for CSVDTGWNTGELFF.

A few counts support this clonotype. The rearrangement uses TRBV5-1 and TRBJ2-7; tentative D call: TRBD1 (6 bases). The CDR3 totals 13 residues. Deletions cut 5 bases from V and 1 base from J, with 10 bases between. Germline CDR1 and CDR2: SGHRS and YFSETQ. CDR3 sequence: CASSFDRSYEQYF. For the CDR3, the DNA is TGCGCCAGCAGTTTCGACAGGTCCTACGAGCAGTACTTC.

The chain couples TRBV5-4 to TRBJ2-1; tentatively, D is TRBD1 or TRBD2 (5 bases each). This CDR3 has 14 amino acids. The V gene's germline CDR1 is SGHNT and CDR2 YYREEE (reference sequence). Trimming pared 0 bases from V and 7 bases from J, leaving 11 bases between. The CDR3 coding sequence is TGTGCCAGCAGCTTGGGAGGGGTCCCGAATGAGCAGTTCTTC. Encoded protein: CASSLGGVPNEQFF.

At least ten counts were recorded for this clonotype. The chain employs TRBV6-5 and TRBJ1-1; 7 bases match TRBD1. Trimming at V came to 7 bases and at J to 9 bases, leaving 8 bases not matched to a gene. The CDR3 is 12 amino acids. Germline assignment: CDR1 MNHEY and CDR2 SVGAGI. The CDR3 protein is CASNHETGKAFF. The CDR3 DNA reads TGTGCCAGCAACCACGAGACAGGGAAAGCTTTCTTT.

The chain is built from TRBV20-1 and TRBJ2-1; D may be TRBD2 (5 bases). Germline-derived CDR1 and CDR2 are DFQATT and SNEGSKA (reference sequence). The CDR3 sequence is 13 residues long. V lost 3 bases and J 2 bases, leaving 8 bases between the germline ends. Here the CDR3 DNA reads TGCAGTGCTAGTAGCGTTACCTACAATGAGCAGTTCTTC. It yields the protein CSASSVTYNEQFF.

This clonotype was seen at least ten times. The chain combines TRBV10-3 with TRBJ2-3; D possibly corresponds to TRBD2 (5 bases). Trimming took 4 bases from V and 1 from J, leaving 6 bases between them. CDR3 length: 13 residues. CDR1 ENHRY and CDR2 SYGVKD come from the germline V gene. The CDR3 DNA reads TGTGCCATCAGTGGGGAGCGCACAGATACGCAGTATTTT. It codes for CAISGERTDTQYF.

This sequence joins TRBV27 and TRBJ2-3, with D unresolved. Germline CDR1 MNHEY, CDR2 SMNVEV (reference sequence). The CDR3 has 13 amino acids. V was shortened by 5 bases and J by 4 bases, with 10 bases between the two germline ends. CDR3 nucleotides: TGTGCCAGCAGTGCACCTATCCCAGATACGCAGTATTTT. Its protein product is CASSAPIPDTQYF.

The chain links TRBV23-1 to TRBJ2-1, with TRBD2 as a possible D gene (5 bases). TRBV23-1 is classed as an ORF, of uncertain function. This CDR3 contains 15 residues. The V end was cut by 11 bases, the J end by 9 bases, with 26 bases between. The CDR3 DNA reads TGCGCCGACCTGGGCGGGTCTCCTTGCTCGAGTGAGCAGTTCTTC. Amino acids: CADLGGSPCSSEQFF.

The rearrangement joins TRBV2 to TRBJ2-7; a possible D gene is TRBD1 (5 bases). V lost 2 bases, J lost 2 bases, and 16 bases lay in between. The CDR3 covers 16 residues. Germline loops: CDR1 SNHLY, CDR2 FYNNEI. The chain's CDR3 is CASSEMAIRVAYEQYF. The CDR3 DNA reads as TGTGCCAGCAGTGAAATGGCTATCAGGGTGGCCTACGAGCAGTACTTC.

In its sample, this clonotype was seen a few times. The chain employs TRBV7-9 and TRBJ2-1, with TRBD1 identical over 12 bases. J gave up 6 bases and V 5 bases, and 5 bases lay outside the gene matches. Germline loops: CDR1 SEHNR, CDR2 FQNEAQ (reference sequence). The CDR3 extends over 15 amino acids. The chain's CDR3 is CASSLGTGGFNEQFF. As DNA, the CDR3 is TGTGCCAGCAGCCTAGGGACAGGGGGCTTCAATGAGCAGTTCTTC.

In this sample, this clonotype turned up a few times. This chain uses TRBV15 with TRBJ1-5; 8 bases match TRBD1. V trimming: 3 bases; J trimming: 7 bases; junction bases outside the gene matches: 5. This CDR3 has 14 amino acids. Germline V CDR1 and CDR2: LNHNV, YYDKDF (reference sequence). Here the CDR3 reads CATSRVDRAQPQHF. The CDR3 coding sequence is TGTGCCACCAGCAGGGTGGACAGGGCGCAGCCCCAGCATTTT.

CDR3 amino acids: CASSLEFSSNTQYF. CDR3 DNA sequence: TGTGCCAGCAGCTTAGAATTCTCCTCAAATACGCAGTATTTT. The chain links TRBV7-9 to TRBJ2-3; no clear D gene. Trimming took off 1 base at V and 7 bases at J, with 12 bases between the two ends. The CDR3 has 14 amino acids. The germline gives CDR1 SEHNR, CDR2 FQNEAQ (reference sequence). Complete variable domain (other parts from reference TRBV7-9 and TRBJ2-3): DTGVSQNPRHKITKRGQNVTFRCDPISEHNRLYWYRQTLGQGPEFLTYFQNEAQLEKSRLLSDRFSAERPKGSFSTLEIQRTEQGDSAMYLCASSLEFSSNTQYFGPGTRLTVL.

The gene calls are TRBV12-3 or TRBV12-4 and TRBJ1-5, with D maybe TRBD1 (6 bases). Trimming stripped 6 bases from V and 0 bases from J, with 15 bases between. The CDR3 consists of 16 residues. The CDR3 is CASSRLTGGSNQPQHF. CDR3 sequence (DNA): TGTGCCAGCAGCCGGTTGACAGGCGGTAGCAATCAGCCCCAGCATTTT.

V and J are TRBV5-1 and TRBJ2-7, with TRBD2 identical over 7 bases. There are 15 residues in the CDR3. In germline, CDR1 is SGHRS, CDR2 YFSETQ. J was trimmed by 0 bases and V by 3 bases; bases with no gene match: 6. The CDR3 DNA reads TGCGCCAGCAGCTGGGGGGGGATGAGCTCCTACGAGCAGTACTTC. As protein: CASSWGGMSSYEQYF.

The table lists this clonotype with many counts. The rearrangement links TRBV12-3 or TRBV12-4 to TRBJ2-1; D might be TRBD1 (6 bases). The V end lost 1 base, the J end lost 7 bases, and 11 bases lay between the germline ends. This CDR3 has 14 amino acids. The CDR3 loop reads CASSLVQGKNEQFF. The CDR3 coding sequence is TGTGCCAGCAGTTTAGTACAGGGAAAAAATGAGCAGTTCTTC.

The chain has TRBV7-2 and TRBJ2-2; a possible D gene is TRBD2 (6 bases). Germline CDR1 is SGHTA and CDR2 is FQGNSA. Trimming shortened V by 6 bases and J by 1 base, and 12 bases separated the two germline ends. The CDR3 loop spans 15 amino acids. CDR3 sequence (DNA): TGTGCCAGCAGAAGCGGGTCGGGGAACACCGGGGAGCTGTTTTTT. Translating it yields CASRSGSGNTGELFF.

The rearrangement links TRBV9 to TRBJ2-2, with unresolved D. The CDR3 covers 15 residues. V dropped 0 bases and J dropped 1 base, with 7 bases sitting between them. The V gene's germline CDR1 is SGDLS and CDR2 YYNGEE. This CDR3 is CASSVGGENTGELFF. Written as DNA, the CDR3 is TGTGCCAGCAGCGTAGGTGGGGAGAACACCGGGGAGCTGTTTTTT. The full variable domain, rest sourced from reference TRBV9 and TRBJ2-2, is DSGVTQTPKHLITATGQRVTLRCSPRSGDLSVYWYQQSLDQGLQFLIQYYNGEERAKGNILERFSAQQFPDLHSELNLSSLELGDSALYFCASSVGGENTGELFFGEGSRLTVL.

The chain is built from TRBV12-3 or TRBV12-4 and TRBJ2-2, with TRBD2 as a possible D gene (5 bases). The CDR3 is 17 residues long. Trimming pared 0 bases from V and 6 bases from J, leaving 17 bases between. CDR3 nucleotides: TGTGCCAGCAGTTTAGCAGTATTGCGGGTAGTTGCCGGGGAGCTGTTTTTT. Its translation is CASSLAVLRVVAGELFF.

This clonotype was counted at least ten times. The V and J genes are TRBV12-3 or TRBV12-4 and TRBJ2-7; tentatively, D is TRBD2 (5 bases). V lost 4 bases and J lost 2, with 18 bases in between. CDR3 length: 16 amino acids. For the CDR3, the DNA is TGTGCCAGCAGTTCCCAAAGATCTGGGCGGGCCTACGAGCAGTACTTC. Translating it yields CASSSQRSGRAYEQYF.

This clonotype was counted a few times. A much larger clone lies one base from this, so it may be a read error. V usage is TRBV7-9 and J usage is TRBJ2-3; TRBD2 agrees at 7 bases. The CDR3 has 14 amino acids. Germline trimming cut 6 bases from V and 0 bases from J; bases unmatched to any gene: 3. The germline CDR1 and CDR2 sequences are SEHNR and FQNEAQ (reference sequence). Written as DNA, the CDR3 is TGTGCCAGCAGTGTGGGGGGGAGCACAGATACGCAGTATTTT. Protein sequence: CASSVGGSTDTQYF.